The source of this T cell receptor beta chain is a study of blood T cell repertoires in COVID-19. Background on the study: Donors in the United States, Italy and Spain gave samples during acute or convalescent COVID-19. PBMCs, B-cell-depleted T cells, or T cells provided the cDNA or gDNA that made up the material.

Seattle participants joined during active infection and were tracked over time. From germline, CDR1 is MNHNS and CDR2 SASEGT. Losses at the gene ends were 4 bases for V and 5 bases for J; bases not matched to a gene: 11. CDR3 length equals 16 residues. Per the original data handling: Reference gene primer amplification yielded estimated nucleated cell counts. Libraries were prepared by immunoSEQ multiplex PCR; TCRdb keeps only in-frame clonotypes and omits some of them. Clone size and V and J calls were adopted from that table, with D and trimming inferred from the DNA. The sample consists of 540,000 or so clones, approximately 88% of them appearing once.

This TCR came from a woman in her forties or fifties with COVID-19, enrolled during active disease. The chain uses TRBV6-1 and TRBJ1-2; 9 nucleotides agree with TRBD1. The sequenced sample was peripheral blood. DNA of the CDR3: TGTGCCAGCAGTGCAGTCTCGGGACAGGGACTTTATGGCTACACCTTC. It codes for CASSAVSGQGLYGYTF.